Included here is one T cell receptor (beta chain) sequence, with context. Its matching antigen is unknown. The germline V gene encodes CDR1 SGHNT and CDR2 YYREEE (reference sequence). V shed 0 bases and J shed 4 bases, with 15 bases lying between them. CDR3 length: 16 amino acids. The data derive from a study of radiotherapy plus CTLA-4 blockade in lung cancer. Study-wide context: Patients showed objective responses in roughly 19% of cases and disease control in just over 30%. Regarding the study as a whole: Response, reportedly, was best predicted by interferon-beta along with early blood T cell clone dynamics. There was expansion of tumor-derived TCR clones in blood after radiotherapy plus ipilimumab.

The protocol was immunoSEQ multiplex PCR, while the TCRdb copy is restricted to in-frame clones and leaves out a portion. This sample has around 72,000 clones, with around 80% found just once. This receptor was taken from a human donor with non-small cell lung cancer who had a complete response to radiotherapy plus ipilimumab. The rearrangement links TRBV5-4 to TRBJ2-3; D is unclear. The material was peripheral blood, obtained from a patient treated with radiotherapy plus ipilimumab. The CDR3 region is CASSLAFGKSADTQYF. Written as DNA, the CDR3 is TGTGCCAGCAGCTTGGCCTTTGGGAAAAGCGCAGATACGCAGTATTTT.